This entry describes one TCR beta chain. What it recognizes is unknown. The record originates from a study of T cell responses to AZD1222 COVID-19 vaccine. Study-wide results and caveats: Rises in breadth and depth of Spike-specific TCRs came after two AZD1222 doses. Only 5 or 6 individuals given AZD1222 were seropositive at baseline. Spike was spanned by vaccine-associated CD4 TCRs, which were dominant at 160-218 and 743-854.

The germline CDR1 and CDR2 sequences are GTSNPN and SVGIG (reference sequence). This CDR3 is 15 amino acids long. The V end was cut by 0 bases, the J end by 4 bases, with 15 bases between. TCRdb keeps only in-frame clones here, not all; method: immunoSEQ multiplex PCR. The sample contains over 110,000 clones, roughly 90% of which appear only once. The sequencing used peripheral blood, collected 28 days after the second AZD1222 dose. The source of this sequence is an adult who received the AZD1222 COVID-19 vaccine. The genes are TRBV30 and TRBJ1-2; D may be TRBD1 (6 bases). The CDR3 DNA follows: TGTGCCTGGAGTGTACCGAGGAAAGGGGGCTATGGCTACACCTTC. Translating it yields CAWSVPRKGGYGYTF.